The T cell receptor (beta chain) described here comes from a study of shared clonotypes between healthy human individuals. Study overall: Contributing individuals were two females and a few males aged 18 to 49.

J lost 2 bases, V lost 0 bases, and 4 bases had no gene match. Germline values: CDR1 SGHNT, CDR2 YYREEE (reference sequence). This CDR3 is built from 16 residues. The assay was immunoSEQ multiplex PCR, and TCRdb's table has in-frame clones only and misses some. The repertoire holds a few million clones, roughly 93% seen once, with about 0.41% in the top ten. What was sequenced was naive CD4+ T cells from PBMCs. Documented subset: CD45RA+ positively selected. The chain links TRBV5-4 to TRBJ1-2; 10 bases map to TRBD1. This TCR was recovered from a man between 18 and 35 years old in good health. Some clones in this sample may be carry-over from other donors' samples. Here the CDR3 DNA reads TGTGCCAGCAGCTTGGCCAGGGGACAGGGGAACTATGGCTACACCTTC. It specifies CASSLARGQGNYGYTF.